Each of the 5 T cell receptor beta chains below was sequenced from the same sample in a study of graft-versus-host responses after intestinal transplantation. Generated by immunoSEQ multiplex PCR, the TCRdb table keeps only in-frame clones and is missing some. The sample lists roughly 3,900 clones, roughly 85% seen once, with around 5% in the top ten. Graft-derived tissue was subjected to processing to liberate intraepithelial and lamina propria lymphocytes. The material sequenced was ileum tissue, taken roughly 660 days after intestinal transplant. All receptors come from a human patient who received an intestinal transplant, so some T cells may come from the graft donor.

The rearrangement joins TRBV6-1 to TRBJ2-7; perhaps TRBD1 as D (5 bases). The V end lost 3 bases, the J end lost 0 bases, and 15 bases lay between the germline ends. Germline V gene data show CDR1 as MNHNS and CDR2 as SASEGT. This CDR3 is 16 amino acids long. CDR3 sequence: CASSDLGRASSYEQYF. The CDR3 DNA reads TGTGCCAGCAGTGATTTGGGCAGGGCGAGCTCCTACGAGCAGTACTTC.

V gene TRBV18 combines with J gene TRBJ1-4; TRBD1 might be the D (5 bases). The V gene's germline CDR1 is KGHSH and CDR2 LQKENI. The CDR3 is made up of 14 amino acids. V was clipped by 3 bases and J by 8 bases, with 13 bases between them. CDR3 sequence: CASSPAAGQEKLFF. The DNA for the CDR3 is TGTGCCAGCTCACCGGCAGCGGGGCAGGAAAAACTGTTTTTT.

The chain is built from TRBV6-5 and TRBJ2-7; the D gene is possibly TRBD1 (6 bases). CDR3 length equals 13 residues. From germline, CDR1 is MNHEY and CDR2 SVGAGI. The germline V and J ends were trimmed by 5 bases and 6 bases, with 14 bases remaining between them. The CDR3: CASSEVGTREQYF. As DNA, the CDR3 is TGTGCCAGCAGTGAGGTAGGGACACGCGAGCAGTACTTC.

The chain uses TRBV11-2 and TRBJ1-1; D call uncertain. The CDR3 loop spans 13 amino acids. Per the germline V gene, CDR1 is SGHAT and CDR2 is FQNNGV. Trimming took 2 bases from V and 4 from J, leaving 8 bases between them. DNA for the CDR3: TGTGCCAGCAGCTTACCAAGGGCCACTGAAGCTTTCTTT. This gives the protein CASSLPRATEAFF. Complete variable domain (other parts from reference TRBV11-2 and TRBJ1-1): EAGVAQSPRYKIIEKRQSVAFWCNPISGHATLYWYQQILGQGPKLLIQFQNNGVVDDSQLPKDRFSAERLKGVDSTLKIQPAKLEDSAVYLCASSLPRATEAFFGQGTRLTVV.

The V call is TRBV28, the J call TRBJ1-2; a possible D gene is TRBD1 (5 bases). With 3 bases removed from V and 0 bases from J, the gap between germline ends came to 11 bases. This CDR3 region has 15 residues. Germline lookup yields CDR1 MDHEN and CDR2 SYDVKM. The CDR3 loop is CASSLGVEANYGYTF. The CDR3 DNA is TGTGCCAGCAGTTTGGGGGTAGAAGCTAACTATGGCTACACCTTC.